This TCR beta chain was captured by sequencing in a study of blood T cell repertoires in COVID-19. About the research overall: Samples representing acute and convalescent COVID-19 were sourced from the United States, Italy and Spain. Sample material is recorded as cDNA or gDNA derived from T cells, B-cell-depleted T cells, or PBMCs.

Germline loops: CDR1 MDHEN, CDR2 SYDVKM. CDR3 length: 16 amino acids. V gave up 4 bases and J gave up 2 bases, with 16 bases separating them. Under the authors' procedure: Researchers report that nucleated cell counts were estimated from reference gene primer amplification. Profiled with immunoSEQ multiplex PCR; TCRdb holds only in-frame clones, not every one. D and trimming come from the DNA, and the V and J calls and clone size come from that table. The sample carries approximately 270,000 clones, about four fifths recorded once. This receptor was obtained from a man aged 80 or over with acute or convalescent COVID-19. This chain joins TRBV28 and TRBJ2-3; D might be TRBD1 (6 bases). Sample: peripheral blood. The CDR3 reads CASSSGQSQITDTQYF. For the CDR3, the DNA is TGTGCCAGCAGTTCCGGACAGTCGCAGATCACAGATACGCAGTATTTT.